The rows below give T cell receptor beta chains drawn from one sample of a study of vaccination effects on CD4 cells after COVID-19. Profiling relied on immunoSEQ multiplex PCR, and the TCRdb table lists in-frame clones only, not all of them. Seen here are tens of thousands of clones, 76% observed once, and the top ten hold approximately 3%. No antigen is known for these receptors. This specimen consisted of CD4+ T cells from PBMCs cultured with HCoV-NL63 spike peptides, obtained before COVID-19 vaccination. The receptors here all came from a human donor who received a COVID-19 vaccine. The CDR3 runs from the conserved cysteine through the conserved F or W. The D gene is left open where the match is weak. Not every row has a clone size; where given, it reads once, few, many or a size class.

D gene,V gene,J gene,clone size,CDR3 DNA,CDR3 protein
NA,TRBV12-3/TRBV12-4,TRBJ1-2,NA,TGTGCCAGCAGTTTCCTGGGTTCTTATGGCTACACCTTC,CASSFLGSYGYTF
NA,TRBV5-1,TRBJ2-5,NA,TGCGCCAGCACTTTCGATGCCCAGGGGGAGACCCAGTACTTC,CASTFDAQGETQYF
NA,TRBV5-8,TRBJ2-1,few,TGTGCCAGCAGCTTGTGGTCAGAGCAGTTCTTC,CASSLWSEQFF
TRBD1,TRBV5-1,TRBJ2-3,NA,TGCGCCAGCAGCCCCCGGGACAGGGACACAGATACGCAGTATTTT,CASSPRDRDTDTQYF
TRBD1,TRBV19,TRBJ1-2,NA,TGTGCCAGTAGGCCCGGACAGGGACGCTATGGCTACACCTTC,CASRPGQGRYGYTF
TRBD2,TRBV24-1,TRBJ2-5,once,TGTGCCACCAGTACCCCGTTGGGTAGCGGGGGAAGATCAGGCAAGCCGGAGACCCAGTACTTC,CATSTPLGSGGRSGKPETQYF
NA,TRBV5-6,TRBJ1-2,NA,TGTGCCAGCAGCTTGTATGTTTCCGACGCCACGGGGGGCTACACCTTC,CASSLYVSDATGGYTF
TRBD1,TRBV18,TRBJ2-4,NA,TGTGCCAGCTCAAACGGCCGGGACAGATTAGCCAAAAACATTCAGTACTTC,CASSNGRDRLAKNIQYF
NA,TRBV7-9,TRBJ2-3,NA,TGTGCCAGCAGCCCGGGGGTTGCAGGGACGCAGTATTTT,CASSPGVAGTQYF
TRBD1,TRBV23-1,TRBJ2-6,NA,TGCGCCAGCACCGTAACCGGGACAGGTTGCTCTGGGGCCAACGTCCTGACTTTC,CASTVTGTGCSGANVLTF
TRBD2,TRBV7-2,TRBJ2-1,NA,TGTGCCAGCAGACGGAGCGGGGGGGCCTACAATGAGCAGTTCTTC,CASRRSGGAYNEQFF
NA,TRBV6-6,TRBJ1-1,NA,TGTGCCAGCAGTTACACGGGCACTGAAGCTTTCTTT,CASSYTGTEAFF
NA,TRBV7-2,TRBJ2-1,NA,TGTGCCAGCAGTATACAGGCCGAATCCTACAATGAGCAGTTCTTC,CASSIQAESYNEQFF
NA,TRBV5-4,TRBJ2-1,NA,TGTGCCAGCAGCTTGATACAGGGAGACAATGAGCAGTTCTTC,CASSLIQGDNEQFF
TRBD1,TRBV18,TRBJ1-1,NA,TGTGCCAGCTCACCCTCGGGACAGGGCCCTTTCTTT,CASSPSGQGPFF
NA,TRBV7-2,TRBJ1-6,few,TGTGCCAGCAGCTTCGGGACAAGGAATTCACCCCTCCACTTT,CASSFGTRNSPLHF
NA,TRBV3-1/TRBV3-2,TRBJ2-2,NA,TGTGCCAGCAGCCCCCTGGCGAACACCGGGGAGCTGTTTTTT,CASSPLANTGELFF
NA,TRBV5-1,TRBJ1-2,NA,TGCGCCAGCAGCTTGGCCGCAGGGGCAAACTATGGCTACACCTTC,CASSLAAGANYGYTF
NA,TRBV12-3/TRBV12-4,TRBJ1-5,NA,TGTGCCAGCAGTCCGGGACGTAATCAGCCCCAGCATTTT,CASSPGRNQPQHF
NA,TRBV7-3,TRBJ2-1,NA,TGTGCCAGCAGCTTCTGGGGGGACGGCAATGAGCAGTTCTTC,CASSFWGDGNEQFF
NA,TRBV7-8,TRBJ1-1,NA,TGTGCCAGCAGCTTAGTCGGGCTTATGAACACTGAAGCTTTCTTT,CASSLVGLMNTEAFF
TRBD2,TRBV5-1,TRBJ2-1,NA,TGCGCCAGCTCACTTAGCGGGGAGCCCTACAATGAGCAGTTCTTC,CASSLSGEPYNEQFF
NA,TRBV4-1,TRBJ1-4,NA,TGCGCCAGCAGCCAAGATGGGACACCAACTAATGAAAAACTGTTTTTT,CASSQDGTPTNEKLFF
TRBD1,TRBV18,TRBJ1-2,NA,TGTGCCAGCTCACTCCGACAGGGGGCTGCCTATGGCTACACCTTC,CASSLRQGAAYGYTF
NA,TRBV29-1,TRBJ1-4,NA,TGCAGCGCTGAGGCACCGGCTAATGAAAAACTGTTTTTT,CSAEAPANEKLFF
NA,TRBV5-8,TRBJ1-5,once,TGTGCCAGCAGCTTCGGGCTACAGATCAATCAGCCCCAGCATTTT,CASSFGLQINQPQHF
NA,TRBV18,TRBJ1-4,few,TGTGCCAGCTCATGGCGTCTTAATGAAAAACTGTTTTTT,CASSWRLNEKLFF
NA,TRBV6-5,TRBJ2-2,NA,TGTGCCAGCTCGACGGATACCGCGAACACCGGGGAGCTGTTTTTT,CASSTDTANTGELFF
NA,TRBV7-2,TRBJ2-2,NA,TGTGCCAGCAGCTTTACCTGGGGGGAGCTGTTTTTT,CASSFTWGELFF
NA,TRBV6-2/TRBV6-3,TRBJ1-1,few,TGTGCCAGCAGTTCCTCAAGGGGGGCTGGTAGCACTGAAGCTTTCTTT,CASSSSRGAGSTEAFF
NA,TRBV25-1,TRBJ1-6,NA,TGTGCCAGCAGTGTGGGACATGGGGATTCACCCCTCCACTTT,CASSVGHGDSPLHF
NA,TRBV19,TRBJ1-1,NA,TGTGCCAGTAGTATTAAGATCTTCGGCAGGGATAACACTGAAGCTTTCTTT,CASSIKIFGRDNTEAFF
NA,TRBV2,TRBJ2-3,NA,TGTGCCAGCAGTGCAACTGTTATCGCAGATACGCAGTATTTT,CASSATVIADTQYF
NA,TRBV3-1/TRBV3-2,TRBJ2-2,NA,TGTGCCAGCAGCCACAACGGGGGCCCTTGGGAGGAGCTGTTTTTT,CASSHNGGPWEELFF
NA,TRBV3-1/TRBV3-2,TRBJ2-3,NA,TGTGCCAGCAGCCGAAAAGATACGCAGTATTTT,CASSRKDTQYF
NA,TRBV3-1/TRBV3-2,TRBJ2-2,NA,TGTGCCAGCAGGACAGCATCGAACACCGGGGAGCTGTTTTTT,CASRTASNTGELFF
NA,TRBV12-3/TRBV12-4,TRBJ1-1,once,TGTGCCAGCAGTAAGGACAGTACTGAAGCTTTCTTT,CASSKDSTEAFF
TRBD1,TRBV18,TRBJ2-5,NA,TGTGCCAGCTCACAGGGACAGGAAGAGACCCAGTACTTC,CASSQGQEETQYF